This paragraph covers one TCR beta chain sequence. Germline CDR1 and CDR2: SGHVS and FQNEAQ. The CDR3 sequence is 15 residues long. V was shortened by 0 bases and J by 5 bases, with 13 bases between the two germline ends. The sample originates from a study of blood T cell repertoires in COVID-19. Study-wide context: PBMCs, B-cell-depleted T cells, or T cells provided the cDNA or gDNA that made up the material.

Original data processing: The authors estimated nucleated cell counts from reference gene primer amplification. Generated by immunoSEQ multiplex PCR, the TCRdb table keeps only in-frame clones and is missing some. The V and J calls and clone size were taken over from that table, and D and trimming were inferred from the DNA. Here the sample spans hundreds of thousands of clones, roughly 85% being singletons. This receptor was taken from a human donor in a cohort sampled during active COVID-19. Input material: peripheral blood. The gene calls are TRBV7-8 and TRBJ1-1, with D perhaps TRBD1 (5 bases). CDR3 amino acids: CASSLARTPDTEAFF. The CDR3 nucleotides read TGTGCCAGCAGCTTAGCCAGGACACCCGATACTGAAGCTTTCTTT.